The present entry profiles one T cell receptor beta chain with its context. Its matching antigen is unknown. 5' RACE that incorporated UMI labels was used to prepare the TRB cDNA libraries. With the 5' RACE reads reprocessed, TCRdb shows one record per CDR3 protein and no DNA. The sample holds 50,000 or so distinct CDR3 sequences. The source of the sample is a study of CXCR3-negative and CXCR3-positive naive CD8 T cells. On the study more broadly: For each library, about 1.5 +/- 0.3 million TRB reads were obtained, some 130 million in total.

Whole-study results and caveats: After cryopreservation, CXCR3 expression dropped partially; most assays used fresh PBMCs. Memory CD8+ T cell repertoires were far less diverse than both naive subsets. For CXCR3-positive naive cells, TRB CDR3s were more hydrophobic than those of CXCR3-negative naive cells.

This clonotype originated in a human donor in good health. Some clones in this sample may be carry-over from other donors' samples. The sample comprised naive CXCR3+ CD8+ T cells from blood. The subset is: CD45RO-CCR7+CD27+CD95- naive CD8+ T cells expressing CXCR3 (TNR3+).

The chain's CDR3 is CASRLGQEAFF. This chain links TRBV12-3 or TRBV12-4 with TRBJ1-1; the TRBD1 assignment by TCRdb is unverifiable without DNA. CDR3 length equals 11 residues.